A selection of T cell receptor beta chains follows, all from one sample in a study of monozygotic twins with inflammatory bowel disease. TCRdb reprocessed the 5' RACE reads and stores each CDR3 protein as one record, lacking DNA. The record lists some 150,000 distinct CDR3 sequences, of which the ten most abundant hold 2.4%. Material for sequencing was blood. These receptors all stem from a human donor with ulcerative colitis or Crohn's disease, or a healthy co-twin of an affected twin (not recorded which). The CDR3 runs from the conserved cysteine through the conserved F or W.

V	J	CDR3
TRBV27	TRBJ2-3	CASSLAASGTDTQYF
TRBV4-2	TRBJ2-1	CASSQPLAGGSSYNEQFF
TRBV7-2	TRBJ1-4	CASSLEAGLNEKLFF
TRBV5-1	TRBJ1-1	CASNDQVTSSEAFF
TRBV4-3	TRBJ1-1	CASSHTGTGNTEAFF
TRBV4-1	TRBJ2-1	CASSRAGQYNEQFF
TRBV6-1	TRBJ1-4	CASSPGGQSGEKLFF
TRBV10-3	TRBJ2-2	CAISGRTGHTGELFF
TRBV7-9	TRBJ2-3	CASSSRLGTDTQYF
TRBV11-2	TRBJ2-3	CASSFGTGGDTRYF
TRBV2	TRBJ2-7	CASTPDWDEQYF
TRBV5-1	TRBJ1-1	CASSPTGPEAFF
TRBV6-2/TRBV6-3	TRBJ1-1	CASSYHDGRAGGRKNTEAFF
TRBV5-5	TRBJ2-7	CASSLAPSDGAYEQYF
TRBV11-1	TRBJ1-6	CASSLILRGESSYNSPLHF
TRBV28	TRBJ1-6	CASSPTGADSPLHF
TRBV5-6	TRBJ2-5	CASSAIFRGETQYF
TRBV15	TRBJ1-1	CATSPDRDTEAFF
TRBV7-9	TRBJ2-7	CASSRDTGDYEQYF
TRBV6-2/TRBV6-3	TRBJ2-2	CASRTRPSASSTGELFF
TRBV29-1	TRBJ1-1	CSVELGLNTEAFF
TRBV20-1	TRBJ1-5	CSAIDRGTNQPQHF
TRBV20-1	TRBJ1-1	CSASPGGMNTEAFF
TRBV5-1	TRBJ1-6	CASSLEDLDNSPLHF
TRBV13	TRBJ1-2	CASSPGPVSSGHGTF
TRBV3-1	TRBJ2-5	CASSQDPGKETQYF
TRBV7-8	TRBJ2-2	CASSLSLLAGGTGELFF
TRBV20-1	TRBJ2-2	CSAEGQTNTGELFF
TRBV11-3	TRBJ2-3	CASSPETFGTDTQYF